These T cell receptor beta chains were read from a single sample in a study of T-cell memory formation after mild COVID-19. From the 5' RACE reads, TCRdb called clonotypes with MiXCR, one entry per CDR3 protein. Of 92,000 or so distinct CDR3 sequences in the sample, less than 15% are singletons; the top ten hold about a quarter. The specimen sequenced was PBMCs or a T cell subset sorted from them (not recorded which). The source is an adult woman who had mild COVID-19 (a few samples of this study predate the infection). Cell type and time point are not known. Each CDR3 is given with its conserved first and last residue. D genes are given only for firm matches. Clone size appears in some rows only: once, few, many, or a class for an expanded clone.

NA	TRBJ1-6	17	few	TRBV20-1	CSARDEAGGLNNSPLHF	TGCAGTGCTAGAGATGAGGCCGGGGGTCTTAATAATTCACCCCTCCACTTT
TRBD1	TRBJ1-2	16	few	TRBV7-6	CASSPSPGQGDYGYTF	TGTGCCAGCAGCCCAAGTCCGGGACAGGGGGACTATGGCTACACCTTC
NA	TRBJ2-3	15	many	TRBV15	CATSRDHRGSDTQYF	TGTGCCACCAGCAGAGATCATCGCGGCTCAGATACGCAGTATTTT
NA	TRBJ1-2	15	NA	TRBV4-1	CASSQDRMANYGYTF	TGCGCCAGCAGCCAAGATCGAATGGCTAACTATGGCTACACCTTC
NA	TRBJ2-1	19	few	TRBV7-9	CASSPGPTSLPVLVNEQFF	TGTGCCAGCAGCCCGGGGCCAACCTCACTACCGGTGCTAGTTAATGAGCAGTTCTTC
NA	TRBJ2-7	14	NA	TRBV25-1	CASSAGPLGEEQYF	TGTGCCAGCAGTGCCGGGCCACTGGGAGAAGAGCAGTACTTC
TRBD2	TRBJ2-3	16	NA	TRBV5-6	CASSYGTSGRTDTQYF	TGTGCCAGCAGCTATGGGACTAGCGGACGAACAGATACGCAGTATTTT
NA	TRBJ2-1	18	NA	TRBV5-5	CASSLGIFTGGPLDEQFF	TGTGCAAGCAGCTTGGGGATTTTTACGGGGGGCCCTTTAGATGAGCAGTTCTTC
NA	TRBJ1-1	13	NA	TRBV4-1	CASSQGQITEAFF	TGCGCCAGCAGCCAAGGGCAGATCACTGAAGCTTTCTTT
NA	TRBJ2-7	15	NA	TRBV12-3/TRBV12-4	CASSPRGRASYEQYF	TGTGCCAGCAGTCCCCGCGGCAGGGCCTCCTACGAGCAGTACTTC
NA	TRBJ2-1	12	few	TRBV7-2	CASSPLGDEQFF	TGTGCCAGCAGCCCCTTGGGGGATGAGCAGTTCTTC
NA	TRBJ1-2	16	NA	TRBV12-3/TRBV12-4	CASSFAEGLYNYGYTF	TGTGCCAGCAGTTTTGCCGAAGGGTTATACAACTATGGCTACACCTTC
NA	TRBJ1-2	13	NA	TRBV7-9	CASSPSRVGGYTF	TGTGCCAGCAGCCCATCCCGGGTGGGGGGCTACACCTTC
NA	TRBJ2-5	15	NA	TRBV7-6	CASSPPGPDQETQYF	TGTGCCAGCAGCCCACCGGGACCCGACCAAGAGACCCAGTACTTC
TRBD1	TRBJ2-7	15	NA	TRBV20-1	CSAAHGTGGSEEQYF	TGCAGTGCTGCCCACGGGACAGGGGGATCTGAAGAGCAGTACTTC
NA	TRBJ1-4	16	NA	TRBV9	CASSAEGGTASEKLFF	TGTGCCAGCAGCGCAGAGGGGGGGACCGCGTCGGAAAAACTGTTTTTT
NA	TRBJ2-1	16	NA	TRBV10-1	CASSEIGSAYYNEQFF	TGCGCCAGCAGTGAGATAGGTAGCGCGTACTACAATGAGCAGTTCTTC
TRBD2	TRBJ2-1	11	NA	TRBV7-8	CASLLRGEKFF	TGTGCCAGCCTCCTCCGGGGGGAGAAGTTCTTC
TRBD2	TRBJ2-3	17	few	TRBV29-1	CSVVKLAGGPITDTQYF	TGCAGCGTTGTAAAACTAGCGGGAGGCCCAATCACAGATACGCAGTATTTT
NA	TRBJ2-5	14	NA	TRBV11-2	CASSLEGELETQYF	TGTGCCAGCAGCCTAGAGGGGGAATTGGAGACCCAGTACTTC
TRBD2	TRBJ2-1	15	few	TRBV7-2	CASSSGLAGGNEQFF	TGTGCCAGCAGCTCGGGACTAGCGGGGGGCAATGAGCAGTTCTTC
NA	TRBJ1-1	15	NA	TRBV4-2	CASSPQTGPNTEAFF	TGTGCCAGCAGCCCACAGACCGGACCCAACACTGAAGCTTTCTTT
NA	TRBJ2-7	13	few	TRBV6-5	CASSNGPTYEQYF	TGTGCCAGCAGCAATGGGCCGACCTACGAGCAGTACTTC
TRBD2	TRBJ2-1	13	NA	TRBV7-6	CASSLGLESEQFF	TGTGCCAGCAGCCTGGGACTAGAATCTGAGCAGTTCTTC
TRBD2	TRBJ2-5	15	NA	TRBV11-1	CASSLWGTTQETQYF	TGTGCCAGCAGCTTGTGGGGGACTACTCAAGAGACCCAGTACTTC
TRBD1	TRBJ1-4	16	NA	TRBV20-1	CSARVGTEATNEKLFF	TGCAGTGCTAGAGTGGGGACAGAAGCAACTAATGAAAAACTGTTTTTT
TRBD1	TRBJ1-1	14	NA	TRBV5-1	CASILGQGSTEAFF	TGCGCCAGCATCCTCGGACAGGGGAGTACTGAAGCTTTCTTT
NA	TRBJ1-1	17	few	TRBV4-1	CASSPLVSGRANTEAFF	TGCGCCAGCAGCCCCCTTGTGTCAGGGCGGGCGAACACTGAAGCTTTCTTT
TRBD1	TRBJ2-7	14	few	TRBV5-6	CASSLSGQLYEQYF	TGTGCCAGCAGCTTGTCGGGACAGCTCTACGAGCAGTACTTC
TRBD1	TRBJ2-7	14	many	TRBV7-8	CASSARTGAYEQYF	TGTGCCAGCAGCGCCCGGACAGGGGCCTACGAGCAGTACTTC
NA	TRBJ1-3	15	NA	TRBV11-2	CASSLAQISGNTIYF	TGTGCCAGCAGCTTAGCCCAGATATCTGGAAACACCATATATTTT
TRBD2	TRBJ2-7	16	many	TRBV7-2	CASSHETSGRDYEQYF	TGTGCCAGCAGCCACGAGACTAGCGGGAGGGATTACGAGCAGTACTTC
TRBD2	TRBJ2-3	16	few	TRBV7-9	CASSWTSGGTTDTQYF	TGTGCCAGCAGCTGGACTAGCGGGGGGACCACAGATACGCAGTATTTT
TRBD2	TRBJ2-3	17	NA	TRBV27	CASSPLAGGPYTDTQYF	TGTGCCAGCAGTCCCTTAGCGGGGGGGCCTTACACAGATACGCAGTATTTT
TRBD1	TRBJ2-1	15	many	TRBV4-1	CASSPDRAVYNEQFF	TGCGCCAGCAGCCCGGACAGGGCCGTCTACAATGAGCAGTTCTTC
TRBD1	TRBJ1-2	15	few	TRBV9	CASSATGGGKYGYTF	TGTGCCAGCAGCGCCACAGGGGGTGGCAAGTATGGCTACACCTTC
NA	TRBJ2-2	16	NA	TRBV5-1	CASSGAGTENTGDLFF	TGCGCCAGCAGTGGGGCCGGGACGGAGAACACCGGGGACCTGTTTTTT